Sequencing of this TCR beta chain was carried out in a study of Tregs in tolerant kidney transplant recipients. General study points: In tolerant patients, donor-specific Tregs outgrew total Tregs, suggesting antigen-driven expansion. Expanding Tregs on activated donor B cells appeared to best identify donor-specific TCRbeta clones. Findings come from small patient numbers and require larger validation.

Profiling relied on immunoSEQ multiplex PCR, and the TCRdb table lists in-frame clones only, not all of them. There are 40,000 to 50,000 clones in the sample; approximately 89% occur only once, and 15% to 19% lies in the top ten. Turning to this clone: Its antigen remains unknown.

Mixed chimerism was transient after nonmyeloablative marrow transplants from related graft donors. Unstimulated regulatory T cells (CD4+CD25+CD127-), CD4+CD25- non-regulatory cells, CD4 and CD8 cells were FACS-sorted from thawed PBMCs. The CDR3 is made up of 11 amino acids. The V and J ends lost 8 bases and 8 bases, in that order; junction bases with no gene match: 4. Germline values: CDR1 LNHDA, CDR2 SQIVND (reference sequence). This rearrangement joins TRBV19 to TRBJ1-2, with 8 bases aligning to TRBD1. The sequence came from a human patient who received a combined kidney and bone marrow transplant. Some T cells may be supplied by the graft donor. The specimen comprised CD8+ T cells from blood (PBMCs), sampled 12 months after the transplant. CDR3 DNA sequence: TGTGCCAGTCTTGGACAGGGCGGCTACACCTTC. Translated: CASLGQGGYTF.